The T cell receptor (beta chain) under discussion was sequenced for a study of T cell responses to AZD1222 COVID-19 vaccine. Study-wide points: Per reports, nearly half of all spike-specific TCRs target regions that are unmutated in variants. With two AZD1222 doses given, Spike-specific TCR breadth and depth both rose. Baseline serology detected seropositivity in only 5 to 7 AZD1222 recipients. Samples come after the peak T cell response, not at day 14.

Of note for this clone: The antigen is not known.

V lost 4 bases to trimming and J lost 6 bases; unmatched junction nucleotides: 22. This CDR3 has 19 residues. The germline V gene encodes CDR1 SGHRS and CDR2 YFSETQ. Sequencing used immunoSEQ multiplex PCR; TCRdb keeps in-frame clones, though not all of them. The profile shows around 180,000 clones, around 92% of them singletons. The chain links TRBV5-1 to TRBJ1-3, with 7 bases lining up with TRBD1. The receptor was derived from an adult in good health. This specimen was peripheral blood, taken on day 0 of AZD1222 vaccination. The CDR3 DNA is TGCGCCAGCAGCCCACAAGGACAGGCGACTCTGACAGGAATAAACACCATATATTTT. Residues: CASSPQGQATLTGINTIYF. The variable domain in full, completed from reference TRBV5-1 and TRBJ1-3, reads KAGVTQTPRYLIKTRGQQVTLSCSPISGHRSVSWYQQTPGQGLQFLFEYFSETQRNKGNFPGRFSGRQFSNSRSEMNVSTLELGDSALYLCASSPQGQATLTGINTIYFGEGSWLTVV.